The entry below gives a single TCR beta chain sequence along with its context. This specimen comes from a study of blood T cell repertoires in COVID-19. Study information: The cDNA or gDNA used as material had been derived from T cells, B-cell-depleted T cells, or PBMCs.

The CDR3 has 15 residues. Per germline, CDR1 SGHTS and CDR2 YDEGEE. The V segment lost 1 base and the J segment 3 bases; nucleotides outside the gene matches: 4. Measured with immunoSEQ multiplex PCR; TCRdb has only the in-frame clones, and not every one. The sample gives 70,000 to 90,000 clones, roughly 83% of which show up once; about an eighth is in the top ten. The sample comprised peripheral blood. The V gene is TRBV5-8, the J gene TRBJ1-1; 9 nucleotides align to TRBD1. This TCR was sampled from a human donor in a cohort sampled during active COVID-19. The CDR3 DNA reads TGTGCCAGCAGCTTGACAGGGGGCCTGGACACTGAAGCTTTCTTT. Translation: CASSLTGGLDTEAFF.